Listed below are T cell receptor beta chains from one sample, sequenced in a study of metastatic and nonmetastatic thyroid tumors. TCRdb reprocessed the PCR reads using MiXCR. The table lists roughly 70,000 clones, 15% to 20% of them singletons. Sequenced sample: blood. These receptors came from a female donor with papillary thyroid cancer or a benign thyroid nodule (not recorded which). Some clones in this sample may be carry-over from other donors' samples. Both conserved end residues are part of each CDR3. Fields, in order: clone size, V gene, D gene, J gene, CDR3 protein, CDR3 DNA. D genes are given only for firm matches. Size is omitted from some rows. Given values are once, few, many or a class for expanded clones.

size: once
V: TRBV5-1
D: -
J: TRBJ2-1
CDR3: CASSPWMALMDEQFF
DNA: TGCGCCAGCAGCCCGTGGATGGCCCTGATGGATGAGCAGTTCTTC

size: many
V: TRBV6-5
D: -
J: TRBJ1-2
CDR3: CASSYSVQGIYGYTF
DNA: TGTGCCAGCAGTTACTCGGTCCAGGGGATCTATGGCTACACCTTC

size: many
V: TRBV7-9
D: -
J: TRBJ2-7
CDR3: CASSRDTAYEQYF
DNA: TGTGCCAGTTCTCGCGATACCGCCTACGAGCAGTACTTC

size: -
V: TRBV15
D: TRBD1
J: TRBJ1-1
CDR3: CATSRPRDRSFIMNTEAFF
DNA: TGTGCCACCAGCAGACCCCGGGACAGGTCCTTTATCATGAACACTGAAGCTTTCTTT

size: many
V: TRBV9
D: -
J: TRBJ1-4
CDR3: CASGPNNEKLFF
DNA: TGTGCCAGCGGGCCTAATAATGAAAAACTGTTTTTT

size: few
V: TRBV4-1
D: -
J: TRBJ1-1
CDR3: CASSLQGETEAFF
DNA: TGCGCCAGCAGCCTCCAGGGTGAAACTGAAGCTTTCTTT

size: many
V: TRBV11-2
D: -
J: TRBJ2-1
CDR3: CASSLDLSSYNEQFF
DNA: TGTGCCAGCAGCTTAGACTTGAGCTCCTACAATGAGCAGTTCTTC

size: few
V: TRBV5-4
D: -
J: TRBJ1-1
CDR3: CASSLEGNTEAFF
DNA: TGTGCCAGCAGCTTGGAAGGAAACACTGAAGCTTTCTTT

size: many
V: TRBV30
D: TRBD1
J: TRBJ1-5
CDR3: CAWKPRDRGNLGNQPQHF
DNA: TGTGCCTGGAAACCCCGGGACAGGGGAAATTTGGGCAATCAGCCCCAGCATTTT

size: medium-sized
V: TRBV12-5
D: TRBD1
J: TRBJ2-7
CDR3: CASGLRTGEGEQYF
DNA: TGTGCTAGTGGTTTGCGGACAGGGGAGGGCGAGCAGTACTTC

size: many
V: TRBV24-1
D: TRBD1
J: TRBJ2-5
CDR3: CATSDLGGPQTQYF
DNA: TGTGCCACCAGTGATTTAGGGGGCCCGCAGACCCAGTACTTC

size: many
V: TRBV5-1
D: -
J: TRBJ2-7
CDR3: CASSLELSGLYEQYF
DNA: TGCGCCAGCAGCTTGGAATTGTCAGGCCTCTACGAGCAGTACTTC

size: -
V: TRBV7-2
D: -
J: TRBJ2-5
CDR3: CASSLGQHQETQYF
DNA: TGTGCCAGCAGCTTAGGGCAGCACCAAGAGACCCAGTACTTC

size: many
V: TRBV9
D: TRBD2
J: TRBJ2-1
CDR3: CASSVALLAGGASYNEQFF
DNA: TGTGCCAGCAGCGTAGCCCTTCTAGCGGGAGGAGCCTCCTACAATGAGCAGTTCTTC

size: -
V: TRBV20-1
D: -
J: TRBJ1-2
CDR3: CSARDFRRSFYGYTF
DNA: TGCAGTGCTAGAGATTTTCGCAGGTCGTTTTATGGCTACACCTTC

size: many
V: TRBV20-1
D: TRBD2
J: TRBJ2-5
CDR3: CSAPGLAGDGWYQETQYF
DNA: TGCAGTGCTCCTGGACTAGCGGGAGACGGTTGGTACCAAGAGACCCAGTACTTC

size: many
V: TRBV29-1
D: -
J: TRBJ1-1
CDR3: CSVEWGQQNTEAFF
DNA: TGCAGCGTTGAATGGGGACAACAGAACACTGAAGCTTTCTTT

size: many
V: TRBV6-1
D: TRBD1
J: TRBJ1-1
CDR3: CASSRDRDLDTEAFF
DNA: TGTGCCAGCAGCCGGGACAGGGACCTGGACACTGAAGCTTTCTTT

size: many
V: TRBV3-1
D: TRBD2
J: TRBJ2-7
CDR3: CASSQAGGIYEQYF
DNA: TGTGCCAGCAGCCAAGCGGGGGGTATCTACGAGCAGTACTTC

size: -
V: TRBV3-1
D: TRBD1
J: TRBJ1-1
CDR3: CASSQEVQGPRGGAFF
DNA: TGTGCCAGCAGCCAAGAGGTACAGGGGCCAAGAGGGGGAGCTTTCTTT

size: -
V: TRBV13
D: TRBD1
J: TRBJ1-1
CDR3: CASSEGTGKTEAFF
DNA: TGTGCCAGCAGCGAAGGGACAGGGAAGACTGAAGCTTTCTTT

size: -
V: TRBV11-2
D: TRBD1
J: TRBJ1-2
CDR3: CASSSWDRPNYGYTF
DNA: TGTGCCAGCAGCTCGTGGGACAGGCCGAACTATGGCTACACCTTC

size: -
V: TRBV30
D: -
J: TRBJ1-6
CDR3: CAWSRGQGDGSPLHF
DNA: TGTGCCTGGAGCCGAGGGCAGGGAGACGGTTCCCCCCTCCACTTT

size: many
V: TRBV9
D: -
J: TRBJ2-1
CDR3: CASSGSYRSYNEQFF
DNA: TGTGCCAGCAGCGGGAGTTACCGCTCCTACAATGAGCAGTTCTTC

size: many
V: TRBV20-1
D: -
J: TRBJ2-1
CDR3: CSASSASRHYNEQFF
DNA: TGCAGTGCTAGTTCAGCTAGCCGACATTACAATGAGCAGTTCTTC

size: many
V: TRBV11-2
D: TRBD2
J: TRBJ2-2
CDR3: CASSLDRPLAGAGELFF
DNA: TGTGCCAGCAGCTTAGATCGCCCCCTAGCGGGAGCCGGGGAGCTGTTTTTT

size: -
V: TRBV20-1
D: -
J: TRBJ2-3
CDR3: CSATTRLGTDTQYF
DNA: TGCAGTGCTACGACTAGGCTGGGCACAGATACGCAGTATTTT

size: many
V: TRBV3-1
D: -
J: TRBJ1-1
CDR3: CASSQGGTAQAFF
DNA: TGTGCCAGCAGCCAGGGCGGGACGGCTCAAGCTTTCTTT

size: -
V: TRBV30
D: -
J: TRBJ1-2
CDR3: CAWSVHEQNYGYTF
DNA: TGTGCCTGGAGTGTACACGAACAGAACTATGGCTACACCTTC

size: many
V: TRBV15
D: -
J: TRBJ2-2
CDR3: CATSRQGNTGELFF
DNA: TGTGCCACCAGCAGACAGGGTAACACCGGGGAGCTGTTTTTT

size: many
V: TRBV6-5
D: TRBD1
J: TRBJ1-5
CDR3: CASSYYRGFDQPQHF
DNA: TGTGCCAGCAGTTACTACAGGGGGTTTGATCAGCCCCAGCATTTT

size: -
V: TRBV11-1
D: -
J: TRBJ1-5
CDR3: CASSLYTGDSNQPQHF
DNA: TGTGCCAGCAGCTTATACACAGGCGATAGCAATCAGCCCCAGCATTTT

size: -
V: TRBV6-1
D: -
J: TRBJ2-2
CDR3: CASNRMNTGELFF
DNA: TGTGCCAGCAATCGAATGAACACCGGGGAGCTGTTTTTT

size: -
V: TRBV20-1
D: -
J: TRBJ2-2
CDR3: CSARDGRDTGELFF
DNA: TGCAGTGCTAGAGATGGAAGGGACACCGGGGAGCTGTTTTTT

size: few
V: TRBV19
D: -
J: TRBJ1-5
CDR3: CASSIDPLRAQHF
DNA: TGTGCCAGTAGTATAGATCCGTTACGGGCCCAGCATTTT

size: many
V: TRBV27
D: -
J: TRBJ2-7
CDR3: CASRRAPEGYEQYF
DNA: TGTGCCAGCAGACGGGCTCCCGAGGGATACGAGCAGTACTTC

size: many
V: TRBV20-1
D: -
J: TRBJ2-7
CDR3: CSESPEGTYEQYF
DNA: TGCAGTGAGAGTCCGGAGGGCACCTACGAGCAGTACTTC

size: many
V: TRBV12-3/TRBV12-4
D: -
J: TRBJ1-1
CDR3: CASSLKGPNTEAFF
DNA: TGTGCCAGCAGTTTAAAGGGCCCGAACACTGAAGCTTTCTTT

size: many
V: TRBV7-8
D: TRBD2
J: TRBJ2-7
CDR3: CASSLLAGAYEQYF
DNA: TGTGCCAGCAGCTTACTGGCGGGAGCCTACGAGCAGTACTTC

size: many
V: TRBV12-3/TRBV12-4
D: -
J: TRBJ2-2
CDR3: CASSLGTGELFF
DNA: TGTGCCAGCAGTTTGGGAACCGGGGAGCTGTTTTTT

size: once
V: TRBV5-1
D: -
J: TRBJ2-6
CDR3: CASSSGETSGANVLTF
DNA: TGCGCCAGCAGCTCGGGGGAAACCTCTGGGGCCAACGTCCTGACTTTC

size: many
V: TRBV27
D: -
J: TRBJ2-7
CDR3: CASSERPGREQYF
DNA: TGTGCCAGCAGCGAGCGACCCGGGCGGGAGCAGTACTTC

size: many
V: TRBV3-1
D: TRBD2
J: TRBJ2-1
CDR3: CASRDSGRGNEQFF
DNA: TGTGCCAGCAGAGATAGCGGGAGGGGGAATGAGCAGTTCTTC

size: many
V: TRBV12-3/TRBV12-4
D: -
J: TRBJ1-1
CDR3: CASSLWAPTTEAFF
DNA: TGTGCCAGCAGTTTGTGGGCCCCGACCACTGAAGCTTTCTTT

size: few
V: TRBV12-3/TRBV12-4
D: -
J: TRBJ2-1
CDR3: CASSPGPRAYNEQFF
DNA: TGTGCCAGCAGCCCTGGACCCCGAGCTTACAATGAGCAGTTCTTC

size: -
V: TRBV2
D: TRBD1
J: TRBJ1-6
CDR3: CASSRQGSSSPLHF
DNA: TGTGCCAGCAGTAGACAGGGGAGTAGTTCACCCCTCCACTTT

size: many
V: TRBV5-1
D: TRBD1
J: TRBJ2-7
CDR3: CASSVRTGNSYEQYF
DNA: TGCGCCAGCAGCGTCCGGACAGGGAATTCCTACGAGCAGTACTTC

size: many
V: TRBV7-9
D: TRBD1
J: TRBJ1-4
CDR3: CASSLGQINEKLFF
DNA: TGTGCCAGCAGCTTGGGACAGATTAATGAAAAACTGTTTTTT

size: -
V: TRBV6-2/TRBV6-3
D: -
J: TRBJ1-1
CDR3: CASSYGGHLNTEAFF
DNA: TGTGCCAGCAGTTACGGGGGACATTTGAACACTGAAGCTTTCTTT

size: few
V: TRBV5-8
D: TRBD2
J: TRBJ2-4
CDR3: CASITGGNIQYF
DNA: TGTGCCAGCATCACGGGGGGAAACATTCAGTACTTC

size: many
V: TRBV20-1
D: -
J: TRBJ2-5
CDR3: CSARTQETQYF
DNA: TGCAGTGCGCGGACCCAAGAGACCCAGTACTTC